These 5 T cell receptor beta chains originate from one sample sequenced in a study of T cell repertoires in cytomegalovirus infection. From the reads, TCRdb called clonotypes with MiXCR, one entry per CDR3 protein. The sample holds about 530,000 distinct CDR3 sequences, more than 20% seen once. The source material was PBMCs. These receptors were collected from a human donor in good health (CMV status not recorded). Some clones in this sample may be carry-over from other donors' samples.

This CDR3 is CASSKEDVDNQPQHF. The CDR3 bases are TGTGCCAGCAGTAAAGAGGATGTGGATAATCAGCCCCAGCATTTT. The genes are TRBV7-2 and TRBJ1-5; D remains unclear. The germline V gene encodes CDR1 SGHTA and CDR2 FQGNSA. CDR3 size: 15 residues. V lost 6 bases, J lost 4 bases, and 16 bases lay in between.

This chain uses TRBV15 with TRBJ2-3, with TRBD1 as a possible D gene (6 bases). The V end was cut by 4 bases, the J end by 6 bases, with 23 bases between. This CDR3 contains 17 residues. Germline-derived CDR1 and CDR2 are LNHNV and YYDKDF (reference sequence). The CDR3 protein is CATSTEGHNFRHDTQYF. Written as DNA, the CDR3 is TGTGCCACCAGCACCGAGGGACACAACTTTAGGCATGATACGCAGTATTTT.

This clonotype was found a few times. The chain carries TRBV27 and TRBJ2-1; 10 nucleotides line up with TRBD2. CDR3 length: 15 amino acids. The germline CDR1 and CDR2 sequences are MNHEY and SMNVEV (reference sequence). Trimming took 3 bases from V and 8 from J; bases not matched to a gene: 7. The CDR3 region has the DNA TGTGCCAGCAGTTTGGGTCTAGCGGGAGACTATGAGCAGTTCTTC. Its protein product is CASSLGLAGDYEQFF.

This clonotype has just a few counts. The J gene is TRBJ2-6, the V gene TRBV7-2; tentatively, D is TRBD2 (5 bases). Germline CDR1 SGHTA, CDR2 FQGNSA. The germline V and J ends were trimmed by 5 bases and 3 bases, with 11 bases remaining between them. This CDR3 region has 15 residues. CDR3 sequence (DNA): TGTGCCAGCAGCACCGGAGGCTTTGGGGCCAACGTCCTGACTTTC. It codes for CASSTGGFGANVLTF.

This clonotype was seen many times. The chain is built from TRBV7-2 and TRBJ1-1; no reliable D call. The length of the CDR3 is 14 residues. The V gene lost 6 bases and the J gene lost 6 bases, with 17 bases spanning the gap. The V gene's germline CDR1 is SGHTA and CDR2 FQGNSA. The CDR3, as DNA: TGTGCCAGCAGTCCACCTAGAGGCCCCTCTGAAGCTTTCTTT. Its translation: CASSPPRGPSEAFF.